This T cell receptor beta chain originates from a study of neurological immune-mediated disorders (dated by TCRdb to about 2019). About the full investigation: Peripheral blood TCR-beta repertoires from patients with HTLV-I-associated myelopathy (HAM/TSP), patients with multiple sclerosis, and healthy controls were compared in the study using UMI-based sequencing. Longitudinal samples, technical triplicates and paired sorted CD4+ and CD8+ T-cell subsets, alongside PBMC samples, were included among the roughly 98 TCR-beta libraries. The cohort comprised about 68 subjects: roughly 15 HAM/TSP patients, approximately 34 multiple sclerosis patients and 20 or so healthy controls. To precisely calculate how much the frequency of each individual clone varied, libraries were sequenced in technical triplicate.

cDNA was synthesized by template-switch 5'RACE using a primer with a 10-nucleotide random unique molecular identifier that tagged each TCR transcript. Each sequencing run produced over 160 million TCR-beta sequences covering 15-18 subjects. The RNeasy kit was used for extraction of total RNA. Using the KAPA Real-time Library Amplification kit, TCR-beta VDJ regions were amplified with primers for the TCR constant region and the 5'RACE anchor. A first PCR added sample indexes and Illumina adaptors, and a second PCR then raised library yield. After Ampure bead purification, the roughly 650 bp TCR product was size-selected on a 2% E-gel SizeSelection system. Before pooling, library quality was checked on a Bioanalyzer, concentration was measured with Qubit, and libraries were quantified with the Kapa Library Quantification kit. An Illumina HiSeq 2500 sequenced the libraries paired-end 2 x 150 bp. To increase sequence diversity, about 23-32% phiX was spiked into each library pool. The authors' analysis ran thus. Quality-filtered reads were processed with the UMI-based MiGEC pipeline, which removed over 75% of raw TCR sequences during error correction. VDJ genes were aligned to IMGT germline references, and each clonotype was defined by a unique CDR3 amino acid sequence together with V-J genes. Clonal expansion, Shannon diversity and CDR3 relatedness were evaluated with VDJtools (CalcPairwiseDistances, ClusterSamples), while phylogenetic trees were built in CLCbio workbench. A clone was classed as expanded if it had 8 or more unique UMIs, a cutoff based on coefficient-of-variation modelling across technical triplicates. TCRdb reanalyzed the raw reads on its own, using fastp at Q25 for trimming and MiXCR for clone calling, and kept in-frame beta chains. Every CDR3 protein is listed once, alongside the most common genes and DNA of its rows. For this entry, the V and J calls and clone size follow TCRdb and not the study's own pipeline. A total of 25,000 to 30,000 distinct CDR3 sequences appear in this sample, around 17% of them only once. The ten largest clones capture less than 5.5% of the sample.

In the paper's terms, the time point label means: technical triplicate 3. For the sorted-subset TCR libraries, the starting material was roughly 1 million sorted CD4+ or CD8+ T cells. Peripheral blood was subjected to Ficoll-Hypaque density gradient centrifugation to isolate PBMCs, which were then cryopreserved in liquid nitrogen. The study also sequenced paired sorted CD4+ and CD8+ subsets from healthy controls, HAM/TSP patients and MS patients. The table lists this clonotype with many counts. The specificity of this receptor is unknown. No base quality values were provided; no much bigger clone lies one nucleotide off. Its CDR3 holds 15 amino acids, cysteine through phenylalanine. Just the 45-base CDR3 DNA is kept, in frame starting at base 1. V trim: 6 bases; J trim: 5 bases; unmatched bases: 8. Looking up the germline V gene (reference sequence) yields CDR1 MNHNY and CDR2 SVGAGI. Overall study outcomes, separate from this receptor: No identical CDR3 amino acid sequences were found to be shared among expanded clones across subjects, suggesting that TCR-beta repertoires were private in all groups. TCR clonal expansion was greatest in HAM/TSP patients and smallest in MS patients, who ranked below even healthy controls.

The chain was built from TRBV6-6 and TRBJ2-5, with 11 bases aligning to TRBD2. The TCR sequence derives from a female donor with HTLV-1-associated myelopathy (HAM/TSP). What was sequenced was CD4+ T cells from blood. The bases read TGTGCCAGCAGCCGTAGCGGGGGGGCGGTGGAGACCCAGTACTTC. Translated, this gives CASSRSGGAVETQYF.